The entry that follows covers one TCR beta chain sequence. What it binds is unknown. Donors had no recently reported acute infections or vaccinations and were HIV-negative. CDR3 length equals 13 residues. V was cut by 4 bases and J by 3 bases, with 8 bases left in between. The germline V gene encodes CDR1 SGHNT and CDR2 YYREEE (reference sequence). Repertoires were generated with immunoSEQ multiplex PCR, while TCRdb's copy carries only in-frame clones and drops some. Of millions of clones in the sample, about 95% are singletons; the top ten hold 0.13%. This sample was taken from a study of shared clonotypes between healthy human individuals. Study-wide points: Some clonotypes were shared by all four sorted-subset donors, while others were not shared. The non-shared ones had lower generation probabilities than the shared ones. Sequencing depth was expected to affect clonotype sharing among donors.

Sequenced input: naive CD4+ T cells sorted from blood. The subset denotes: CD45RA+ positively selected. The source of this sequence is a man aged 18 to 29 in good health. This rearrangement joins TRBV5-4 to TRBJ1-5, with D hard to call. The CDR3 protein is CASSQEINQPQHF. The DNA of the CDR3 is TGTGCCAGCAGCCAGGAGATCAATCAGCCCCAGCATTTT.